The rows below give T cell receptor beta chains drawn from one sample of a study of blood T cells in healthy people across ages. TCRdb reprocessed the 5' RACE reads via MiXCR and lists one record per CDR3 protein. This table has hundreds of thousands of distinct CDR3 sequences, 29% appearing once. The sequenced sample was blood. Receptors originate from a woman of 80 years or more in good health. The CDR3 runs from the conserved cysteine through the conserved F or W. Each record gives: V gene, D gene, J gene, clone size, CDR3 protein, CDR3 DNA. D genes are given only for firm matches. Size is stated for part of the rows, as once, few or many counts, or as a class when the clone is expanded.

v_call: TRBV7-2
d_call: TRBD2
j_call: TRBJ2-1
clone_size: few
cdr3_aa: CASSLAAWGGPSYDEQFF
cdr3_nt: TGTGCCAGCAGCTTAGCGGCGTGGGGGGGACCCTCCTACGATGAGCAGTTCTTC

v_call: TRBV3-1
d_call: TRBD1
j_call: TRBJ1-3
clone_size: NA
cdr3_aa: CASSLTGSTIYF
cdr3_nt: TGTGCCAGCAGCCTGACAGGGAGCACCATATATTTT

v_call: TRBV27
d_call: NA
j_call: TRBJ1-6
clone_size: few
cdr3_aa: CASSFGLFGHNGSPLHF
cdr3_nt: TGTGCCAGCAGTTTCGGTCTGTTTGGCCACAACGGGTCACCCCTCCACTTT

v_call: TRBV5-1
d_call: NA
j_call: TRBJ2-1
clone_size: many
cdr3_aa: CASGESYNEQFF
cdr3_nt: TGCGCCAGCGGAGAGTCCTACAATGAGCAGTTCTTC

v_call: TRBV7-2
d_call: TRBD1
j_call: TRBJ1-1
clone_size: many
cdr3_aa: CASSFGQASEAFF
cdr3_nt: TGTGCCAGCAGCTTTGGACAGGCCTCTGAAGCTTTCTTT

v_call: TRBV6-2/TRBV6-3
d_call: TRBD2
j_call: TRBJ2-3
clone_size: NA
cdr3_aa: CASSYSGRGSFTDTQYF
cdr3_nt: TGTGCCAGCAGTTACTCGGGGCGGGGGAGCTTCACAGATACGCAGTATTTT

v_call: TRBV10-3
d_call: NA
j_call: TRBJ1-2
clone_size: many
cdr3_aa: CAISGRQQLLHGYTF
cdr3_nt: TGTGCCATCAGTGGTAGACAGCAACTATTACATGGCTACACCTTC

v_call: TRBV28
d_call: NA
j_call: TRBJ2-7
clone_size: many
cdr3_aa: CASVGGLHEQYF
cdr3_nt: TGTGCCAGCGTAGGGGGGCTCCACGAGCAGTACTTC

v_call: TRBV20-1
d_call: TRBD2
j_call: TRBJ2-7
clone_size: NA
cdr3_aa: CSARTISGGPSYNEQYF
cdr3_nt: TGCAGTGCTAGAACCATTAGCGGGGGGCCCTCCTACAATGAGCAGTACTTC

v_call: TRBV28
d_call: NA
j_call: TRBJ2-3
clone_size: many
cdr3_aa: CASSAPADTQYF
cdr3_nt: TGTGCCAGCAGTGCCCCTGCAGATACGCAGTATTTT

v_call: TRBV6-6
d_call: NA
j_call: TRBJ1-4
clone_size: NA
cdr3_aa: CASSYGKSSEVPEKLFF
cdr3_nt: TGTGCCAGCAGTTACGGGAAGAGCAGCGAAGTTCCCGAAAAACTGTTTTTT

v_call: TRBV3-1
d_call: TRBD2
j_call: TRBJ2-1
clone_size: many
cdr3_aa: CASSLAGVNNEQFF
cdr3_nt: TGTGCCAGCAGTCTAGCGGGGGTCAACAATGAGCAGTTCTTC

v_call: TRBV7-2
d_call: NA
j_call: TRBJ2-6
clone_size: NA
cdr3_aa: CASSLRWGAAGANVLTF
cdr3_nt: TGTGCCAGCAGCTTACGGTGGGGGGCCGCTGGGGCCAACGTCCTGACTTTC

v_call: TRBV12-3/TRBV12-4
d_call: TRBD2
j_call: TRBJ2-1
clone_size: many
cdr3_aa: CASTPDWRGGRNEQFF
cdr3_nt: TGTGCCAGCACACCCGACTGGCGGGGGGGCCGGAATGAGCAGTTCTTC

v_call: TRBV7-9
d_call: NA
j_call: TRBJ1-2
clone_size: many
cdr3_aa: CASSDIIGYTF
cdr3_nt: TGTGCCAGCAGCGACATTATTGGCTACACCTTC

v_call: TRBV5-1
d_call: NA
j_call: TRBJ1-2
clone_size: many
cdr3_aa: CASSLDGQAYGYTF
cdr3_nt: TGCGCCAGCAGCTTGGATGGACAAGCCTATGGCTACACCTTC

v_call: TRBV7-9
d_call: TRBD2
j_call: TRBJ2-5
clone_size: NA
cdr3_aa: CASSLTAGLQKTQYF
cdr3_nt: TGTGCCAGCAGCTTAACAGCGGGACTCCAAAAGACCCAGTACTTC

v_call: TRBV6-2/TRBV6-3
d_call: NA
j_call: TRBJ2-3
clone_size: many
cdr3_aa: CASSSWGSTDTQYF
cdr3_nt: TGTGCCAGCAGTTCGTGGGGGAGTACAGATACGCAGTATTTT

v_call: TRBV6-5
d_call: TRBD1
j_call: TRBJ2-5
clone_size: many
cdr3_aa: CACRRQGQETQYF
cdr3_nt: TGTGCCTGTAGAAGACAGGGCCAAGAGACCCAGTACTTC

v_call: TRBV5-1
d_call: NA
j_call: TRBJ2-3
clone_size: NA
cdr3_aa: CASSELSKDTQYF
cdr3_nt: TGCGCCAGCTCGGAACTGAGCAAAGATACGCAGTATTTT

v_call: TRBV3-1
d_call: TRBD1
j_call: TRBJ2-7
clone_size: many
cdr3_aa: CASSHKSGGPYEQYF
cdr3_nt: TGTGCCAGCAGCCATAAATCAGGGGGCCCCTACGAGCAGTACTTC

v_call: TRBV12-3/TRBV12-4
d_call: TRBD1
j_call: TRBJ2-1
clone_size: many
cdr3_aa: CASSSKSGTGGSYNEQFF
cdr3_nt: TGTGCCAGCAGTTCCAAGTCCGGGACAGGGGGCTCCTACAATGAGCAGTTCTTC